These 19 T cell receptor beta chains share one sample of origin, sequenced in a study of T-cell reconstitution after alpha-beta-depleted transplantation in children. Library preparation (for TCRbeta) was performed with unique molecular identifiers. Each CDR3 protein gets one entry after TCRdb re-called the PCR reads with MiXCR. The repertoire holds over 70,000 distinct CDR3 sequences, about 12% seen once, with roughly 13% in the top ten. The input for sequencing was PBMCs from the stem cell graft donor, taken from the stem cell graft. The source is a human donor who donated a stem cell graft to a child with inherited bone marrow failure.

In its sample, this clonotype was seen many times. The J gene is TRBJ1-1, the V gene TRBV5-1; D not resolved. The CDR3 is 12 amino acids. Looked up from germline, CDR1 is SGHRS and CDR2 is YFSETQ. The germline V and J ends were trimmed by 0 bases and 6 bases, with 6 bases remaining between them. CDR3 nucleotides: TGCGCCAGCAGCTTGGTGGGGTCTGAAGCTTTCTTT. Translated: CASSLVGSEAFF.

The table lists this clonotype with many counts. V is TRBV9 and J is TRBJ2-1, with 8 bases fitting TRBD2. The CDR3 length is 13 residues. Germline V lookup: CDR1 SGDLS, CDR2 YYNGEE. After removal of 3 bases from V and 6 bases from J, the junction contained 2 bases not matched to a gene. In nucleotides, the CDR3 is TGTGCCAGCAGCGCCGGGGGGGCCAATGAGCAGTTCTTC. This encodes CASSAGGANEQFF.

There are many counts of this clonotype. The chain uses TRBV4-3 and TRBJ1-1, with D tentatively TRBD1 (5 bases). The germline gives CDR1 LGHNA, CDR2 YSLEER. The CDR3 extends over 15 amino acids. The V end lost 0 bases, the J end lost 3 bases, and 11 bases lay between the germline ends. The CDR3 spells CASSQEAGRDTEAFF. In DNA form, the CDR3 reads TGCGCCAGCAGCCAAGAGGCAGGGCGGGACACTGAAGCTTTCTTT.

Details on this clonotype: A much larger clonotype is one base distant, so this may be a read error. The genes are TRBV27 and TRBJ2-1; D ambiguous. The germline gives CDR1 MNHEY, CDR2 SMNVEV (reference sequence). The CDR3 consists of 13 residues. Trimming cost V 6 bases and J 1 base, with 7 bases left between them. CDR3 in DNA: TGTGCCAGCAGACGGTCATCCTACAATGAGCAGTTCTTC. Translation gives CASRRSSYNEQFF.

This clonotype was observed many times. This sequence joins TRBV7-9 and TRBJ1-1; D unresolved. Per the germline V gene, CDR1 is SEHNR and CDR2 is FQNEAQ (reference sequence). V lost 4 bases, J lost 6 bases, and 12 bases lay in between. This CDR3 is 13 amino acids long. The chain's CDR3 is CASSSTNIPEAFF. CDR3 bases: TGTGCCAGCAGCTCCACAAATATCCCTGAAGCTTTCTTT.

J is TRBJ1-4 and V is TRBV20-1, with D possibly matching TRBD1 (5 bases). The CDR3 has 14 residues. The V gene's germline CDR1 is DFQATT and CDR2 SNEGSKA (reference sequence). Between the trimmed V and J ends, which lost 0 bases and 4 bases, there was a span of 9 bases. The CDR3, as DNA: TGCAGTGCTAGAGAGGGACCGGGTAATGAAAAACTGTTTTTT. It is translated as CSAREGPGNEKLFF.

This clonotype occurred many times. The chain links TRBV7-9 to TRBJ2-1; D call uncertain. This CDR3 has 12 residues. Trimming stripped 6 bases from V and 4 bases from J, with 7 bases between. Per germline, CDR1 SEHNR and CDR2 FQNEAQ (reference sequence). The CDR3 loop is CASRGGYNEQFF. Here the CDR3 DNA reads TGTGCCAGCAGGGGTGGATACAATGAGCAGTTCTTC. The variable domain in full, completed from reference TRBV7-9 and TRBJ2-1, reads DTGVSQNPRHKITKRGQNVTFRCDPISEHNRLYWYRQTLGQGPEFLTYFQNEAQLEKSRLLSDRFSAERPKGSFSTLEIQRTEQGDSAMYLCASRGGYNEQFFGPGTRLTVL.

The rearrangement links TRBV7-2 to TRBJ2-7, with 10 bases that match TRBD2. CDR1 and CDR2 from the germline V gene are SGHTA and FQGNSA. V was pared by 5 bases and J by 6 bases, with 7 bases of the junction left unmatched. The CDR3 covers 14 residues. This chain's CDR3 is CASSPSGGGPEQYF. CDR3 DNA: TGTGCCAGCAGCCCCAGCGGGGGGGGTCCCGAGCAGTACTTC.

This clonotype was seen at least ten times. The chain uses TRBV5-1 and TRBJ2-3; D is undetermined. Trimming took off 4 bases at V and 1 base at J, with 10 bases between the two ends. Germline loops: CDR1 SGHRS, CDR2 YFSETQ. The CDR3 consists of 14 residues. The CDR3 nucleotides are TGCGCCAGCAGCCCTACCCCGGGCACAGATACGCAGTATTTT. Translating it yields CASSPTPGTDTQYF.

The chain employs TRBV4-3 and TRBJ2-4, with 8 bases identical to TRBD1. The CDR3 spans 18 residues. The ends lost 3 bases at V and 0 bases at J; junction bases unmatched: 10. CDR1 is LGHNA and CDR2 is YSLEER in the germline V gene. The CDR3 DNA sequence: TGCGCCAGCAGCCAGTCCCCCGGGACAGGCCTAGCCAAAAACATTCAGTACTTC. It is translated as CASSQSPGTGLAKNIQYF.

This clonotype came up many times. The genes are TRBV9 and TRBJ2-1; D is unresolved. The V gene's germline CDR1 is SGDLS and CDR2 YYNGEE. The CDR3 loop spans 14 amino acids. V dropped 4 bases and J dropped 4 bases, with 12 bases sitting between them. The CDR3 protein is CASSSRAGYNEQFF. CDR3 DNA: TGTGCCAGCAGCTCCCGGGCTGGGTACAATGAGCAGTTCTTC.

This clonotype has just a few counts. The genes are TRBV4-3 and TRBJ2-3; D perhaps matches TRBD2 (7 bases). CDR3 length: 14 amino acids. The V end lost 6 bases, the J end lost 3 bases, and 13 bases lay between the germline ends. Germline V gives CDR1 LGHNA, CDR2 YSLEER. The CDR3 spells CASSLGGQTDTQYF. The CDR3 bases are TGCGCCAGCAGTCTCGGGGGGCAGACAGATACGCAGTATTTT.

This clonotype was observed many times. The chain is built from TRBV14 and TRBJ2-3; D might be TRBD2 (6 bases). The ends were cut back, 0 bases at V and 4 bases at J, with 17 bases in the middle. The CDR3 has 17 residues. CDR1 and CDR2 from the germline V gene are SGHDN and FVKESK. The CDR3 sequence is CASSQDSWREVADTQYF. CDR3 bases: TGTGCCAGCAGCCAAGATTCGTGGCGGGAAGTCGCAGATACGCAGTATTTT.

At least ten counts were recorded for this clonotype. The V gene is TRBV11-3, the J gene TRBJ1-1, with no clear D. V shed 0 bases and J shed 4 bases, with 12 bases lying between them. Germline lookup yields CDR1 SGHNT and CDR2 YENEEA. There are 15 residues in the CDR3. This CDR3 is CASSLEGRPGTEAFF. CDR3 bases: TGTGCCAGCAGCTTAGAAGGCCGACCCGGCACTGAAGCTTTCTTT.

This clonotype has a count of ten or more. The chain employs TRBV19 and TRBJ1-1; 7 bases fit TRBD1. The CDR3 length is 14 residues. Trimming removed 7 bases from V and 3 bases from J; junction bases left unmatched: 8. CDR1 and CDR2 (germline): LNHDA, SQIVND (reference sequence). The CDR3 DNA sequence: TGTGCCAGTACCGTGACAGGGTCGGACACTGAAGCTTTCTTT. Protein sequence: CASTVTGSDTEAFF.

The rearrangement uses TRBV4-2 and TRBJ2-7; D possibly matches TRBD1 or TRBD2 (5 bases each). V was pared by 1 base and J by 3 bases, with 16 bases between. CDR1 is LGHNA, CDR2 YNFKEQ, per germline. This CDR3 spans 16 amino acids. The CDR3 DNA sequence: TGTGCCAGCAGCCAAGGGGGAGCCCAGGGAGACTACGAGCAGTACTTC. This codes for CASSQGGAQGDYEQYF.

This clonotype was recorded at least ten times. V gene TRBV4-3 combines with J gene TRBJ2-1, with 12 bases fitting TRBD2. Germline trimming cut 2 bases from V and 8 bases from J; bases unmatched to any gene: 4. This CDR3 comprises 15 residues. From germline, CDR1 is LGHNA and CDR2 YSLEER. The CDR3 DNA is TGCGCCAGCAGCCAACCTGCTAGCGGGAGGGATGAGCAGTTCTTC. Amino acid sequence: CASSQPASGRDEQFF.

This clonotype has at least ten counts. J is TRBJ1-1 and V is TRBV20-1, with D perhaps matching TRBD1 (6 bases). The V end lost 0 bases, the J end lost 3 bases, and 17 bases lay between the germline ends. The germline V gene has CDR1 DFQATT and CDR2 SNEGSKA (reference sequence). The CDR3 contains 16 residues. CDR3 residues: CSARDLLGAGDTEAFF. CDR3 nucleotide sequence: TGCAGTGCTAGAGATCTTTTGGGGGCTGGGGACACTGAAGCTTTCTTT.

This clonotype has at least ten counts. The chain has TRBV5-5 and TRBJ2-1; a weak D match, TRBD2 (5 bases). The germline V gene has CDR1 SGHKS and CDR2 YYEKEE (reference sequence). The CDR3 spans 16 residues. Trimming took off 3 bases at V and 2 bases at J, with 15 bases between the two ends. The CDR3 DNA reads TGTGCCAGCAGCTCGGCTAGCCGGAGTACCTACAATGAGCAGTTCTTC. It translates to CASSSASRSTYNEQFF.